This TCR beta chain appears in the sequencing data of a study of PD-L1 blockade in urothelial cancer. Stated time point: peripheral blood 6 weeks after treatment start. Using immunoSEQ multiplex PCR, the repertoire was profiled, and TCRdb retains in-frame clones only, with some absent. The sample has tens of thousands of clones, more than 75% seen once. CDR1 and CDR2 (germline): SGHTA, FQGNSA. Trimming removed 5 bases from V and 4 bases from J, with 19 bases in between. This CDR3 has 16 amino acids. This clone has more than one count but fewer than ten. The source was PBMCs, collected around atezolizumab (anti-PD-L1) treatment. The source of this sequence is a man in his sixties or seventies with urothelial cancer. The chain is built from TRBV7-2 and TRBJ2-3; perhaps TRBD1 as D (6 bases). CDR3 sequence reads: CASSLTGLPGADTQYF. In DNA, the CDR3 is TGTGCCAGCAGCCTAACAGGTCTTCCAGGGGCAGATACGCAGTATTTT. The entire variable domain, with the rest obtained from reference TRBV7-2 and TRBJ2-3, is as follows: GAGVSQSPSNKVTEKGKDVELRCDPISGHTALYWYRQSLGQGLEFLIYFQGNSAPDKSGLPSDRFSAERTGGSVSTLTIQRTQQEDSAVYLCASSLTGLPGADTQYFGPGTRLTVL.